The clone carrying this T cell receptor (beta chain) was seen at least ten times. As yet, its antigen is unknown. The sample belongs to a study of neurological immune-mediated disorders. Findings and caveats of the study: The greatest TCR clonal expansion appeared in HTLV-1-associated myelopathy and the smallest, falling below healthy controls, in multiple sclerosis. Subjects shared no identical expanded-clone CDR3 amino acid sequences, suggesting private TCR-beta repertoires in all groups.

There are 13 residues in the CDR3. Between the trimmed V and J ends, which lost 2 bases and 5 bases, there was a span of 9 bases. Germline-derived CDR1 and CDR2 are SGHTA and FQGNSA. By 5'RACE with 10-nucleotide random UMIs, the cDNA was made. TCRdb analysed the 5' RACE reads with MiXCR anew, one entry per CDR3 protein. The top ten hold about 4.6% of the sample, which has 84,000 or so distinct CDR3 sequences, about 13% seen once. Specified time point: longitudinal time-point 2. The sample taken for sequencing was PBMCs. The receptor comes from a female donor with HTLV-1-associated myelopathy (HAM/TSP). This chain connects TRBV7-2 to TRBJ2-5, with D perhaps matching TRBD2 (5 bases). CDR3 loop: CASSLRRAETQYF. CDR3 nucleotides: TGTGCCAGCAGCTTAAGGCGGGCCGAGACCCAGTACTTC.